A selection of T cell receptor beta chains follows, all from one sample in a study of regulatory T cells in long-lasting Graves disease. In TCRdb, the multiplex PCR reads were re-called with MiXCR into one record per CDR3 protein. The sample holds some 350,000 distinct CDR3 sequences, about 16% seen once. Separately, the same data were catalogued under a study of T cells in Graves' hyperthyroidism and ophthalmopathy.

This sample comprised peripheral blood mononuclear cells (PBMCs), obtained at new diagnosis, from a patient treated with antithyroid drugs. All receptors come from a woman between 18 and 29 years old with Graves disease. Each CDR3 is given with its conserved first and last residue. The order of the fields is CDR3 protein, V gene.

cdr3_aa: CASRTPGQLTEAFF
v_call: TRBV28

cdr3_aa: CAWSVLQGQGYTF
v_call: TRBV30

cdr3_aa: CATSERQSTTDTQYF
v_call: TRBV24-1

cdr3_aa: CATSDTRDPPYEQYF
v_call: TRBV24-1

cdr3_aa: CASSLSRPNEKLFF
v_call: TRBV5-1

cdr3_aa: CASSQGVSVAKNIQYF
v_call: TRBV14

cdr3_aa: CASSVGTDQETQYF
v_call: TRBV9

cdr3_aa: CASSFTAGVAEAFF
v_call: TRBV11-1

cdr3_aa: CSAETGRSQETQYF
v_call: TRBV20-1

cdr3_aa: CASSYSTPGPQDYNEQFF
v_call: TRBV6-2/TRBV6-3

cdr3_aa: CASSQGRLAVYEQYF
v_call: TRBV4-1

cdr3_aa: CASSLTGAEAFF
v_call: TRBV7-3

cdr3_aa: CAWTAGTNFYEQYF
v_call: TRBV30

cdr3_aa: CASSFVGRATDTQYF
v_call: TRBV28

cdr3_aa: CASSRGQGGDTQYF
v_call: TRBV28

cdr3_aa: CASSYSASGRVTAGGYF
v_call: TRBV6-2/TRBV6-3

cdr3_aa: CATTTKAGGPHTGELFF
v_call: TRBV7-9

cdr3_aa: CASSVRQGYSNQPQHF
v_call: TRBV19

cdr3_aa: CASTLATNTGELFF
v_call: TRBV19

cdr3_aa: CASSFDNGLAGPTDTQYF
v_call: TRBV5-1

cdr3_aa: CASTRDRVSYGYTF
v_call: TRBV2

cdr3_aa: CASIHGTDGYTF
v_call: TRBV28

cdr3_aa: CASSGRELQETQYF
v_call: TRBV2

cdr3_aa: CASSRGGGTDTQYF
v_call: TRBV28

cdr3_aa: CASSPGLAGGKETQYF
v_call: TRBV5-1

cdr3_aa: CSARNQGFSYNEQFF
v_call: TRBV20-1

cdr3_aa: CAVHRGGNTEAFF
v_call: TRBV28

cdr3_aa: CASSSPWKSGMSSYEQYF
v_call: TRBV28